One and the same sample provided the 20 T cell receptor beta chains below, sequenced in a study of blood T cell repertoires in COVID-19. The repertoire was sequenced with immunoSEQ multiplex PCR; TCRdb's copy has only in-frame clones and lacks some. In the table there are 150,000 to 200,000 clones, about 87% of which are singletons. What was sequenced was peripheral blood. The receptors come from a man between 60 and 75 years old with acute or convalescent COVID-19.

This clone was observed a few times. The chain recombines TRBV27 with TRBJ1-5, with no clear D. The germline gives CDR1 MNHEY, CDR2 SMNVEV (reference sequence). Trimming removed 4 bases from V and 6 bases from J, with 10 bases in between. There are 13 residues in the CDR3. Written as DNA, the CDR3 is TGTGCCAGCAGTTACGACAACACTCAGCCCCAGCATTTT. Translating gives CASSYDNTQPQHF.

The rearrangement links TRBV6-5 to TRBJ1-2; 9 bases match TRBD1. The length of the CDR3 is 15 residues. Germline V gene sequence: CDR1 MNHEY, CDR2 SVGAGI. J gave up 3 bases and V 6 bases, and 8 bases lay outside the gene matches. CDR3 coding DNA: TGTGCCAGCAGCGTGGACAGGGGAAATGACTATGGCTACACCTTC. Residues: CASSVDRGNDYGYTF.

J is TRBJ1-1 and V is TRBV7-9; 7 bases map to TRBD1. Unmatched junction bases numbered 10, after V lost 5 bases and J lost 1 base. Germline assignment: CDR1 SEHNR and CDR2 FQNEAQ (reference sequence). This CDR3 comprises 16 residues. CDR3 coding DNA: TGTGCCAGCAGCCCCTACGCGACAGGGTCGAACACTGAAGCTTTCTTT. Amino acids: CASSPYATGSNTEAFF.

The CDR3 bases are TGTGCCAGCAGCCGGACAGCTGACTATGGCTACACCTTC. Amino acids: CASSRTADYGYTF. The chain is built from TRBV11-2 and TRBJ1-2; a weak D match, TRBD1 (6 bases). CDR1 SGHAT and CDR2 FQNNGV come from the germline V gene. CDR3 length: 13 residues. V lost 5 bases and J 3 bases, leaving 10 bases between the germline ends.

V and J are TRBV12-5 and TRBJ2-1, with 13 bases matching TRBD2. Germline CDR1 reads LGHNT; CDR2 reads FRNRAP. Trimming removed 0 bases from V and 4 bases from J; junction bases left unmatched: 3. The CDR3 extends over 17 amino acids. The chain's CDR3 is CASGLVTSGRDYNEQFF. The CDR3 DNA is TGTGCTAGTGGTTTGGTAACTAGCGGGAGGGATTACAATGAGCAGTTCTTC.

This chain connects TRBV5-1 to TRBJ1-2; possible D gene TRBD1, 6 bases. V shed 1 base and J shed 0 bases, with 10 bases lying between them. The length of the CDR3 is 15 residues. Germline CDR1 reads SGHRS; CDR2 reads YFSETQ. The chain's CDR3 is CASSLYPGANYGYTF. Written as DNA, the CDR3 is TGCGCCAGCAGCTTGTACCCAGGGGCTAACTATGGCTACACCTTC.

The chain has TRBV4-1 and TRBJ1-1, with 7 bases matching TRBD1. The CDR3 totals 15 residues. Germline CDR1 MGHRA, CDR2 YSYEKL. J lost 0 bases, V lost 3 bases, and 4 bases had no gene match. The CDR3: CASSQRDSMNTEAFF. CDR3 nucleotide sequence: TGCGCCAGCAGCCAGCGGGACAGCATGAACACTGAAGCTTTCTTT.

The V and J genes are TRBV6-1 and TRBJ2-1; TRBD2 matches 8 bases. Germline CDR1 and CDR2: MNHNS and SASEGT. This CDR3 spans 17 amino acids. J gave up 2 bases and V 1 base, and 7 bases lay outside the gene matches. The CDR3 spells CASSEEEAGATYNEQFF. DNA of the CDR3: TGTGCCAGCAGTGAAGAAGAAGCGGGAGCCACCTACAATGAGCAGTTCTTC.

This clone appeared once. The chain carries TRBV9 and TRBJ2-4, with 8 positions matching TRBD1. CDR3 length: 12 residues. Trimming removed 3 bases from V and 8 bases from J; junction bases left unmatched: 1. The germline V gene encodes CDR1 SGDLS and CDR2 YYNGEE. The CDR3 loop is CASSGQGHIQYF. CDR3 coding DNA: TGTGCCAGCAGCGGACAGGGGCACATTCAGTACTTC.

This chain links TRBV7-2 with TRBJ1-1, with TRBD1 matching over 8 bases. Unmatched junction bases numbered 5, after V lost 4 bases and J lost 1 base. From germline, CDR1 is SGHTA and CDR2 FQGNSA. This CDR3 region has 15 residues. The CDR3 coding sequence is TGTGCCAGCAGCTACAGGGGGGGGAGGAACACTGAAGCTTTCTTT. Translated, it gives CASSYRGGRNTEAFF.

This chain joins TRBV19 and TRBJ1-6; tentative D call: TRBD1 (6 bases). The CDR3 runs to 14 residues. Trimming shortened V by 2 bases and J by 6 bases, and 8 bases separated the two germline ends. Germline V CDR1 and CDR2: LNHDA, SQIVND (reference sequence). The CDR3 coding sequence is TGTGCCAGTAGTATAAGGGGGTCTAATTCACCCCTCCACTTT. The encoded protein is CASSIRGSNSPLHF.

The chain has TRBV7-2 and TRBJ2-5; possible D gene TRBD2, 5 bases. CDR1 is SGHTA, CDR2 FQGNSA, per germline. This CDR3 has 13 residues. V was clipped by 5 bases and J by 5 bases, with 12 bases between them. CDR3 DNA: TGTGCCAGCAGCGCCGGACTGGTGGAGACCCAGTACTTC. It is translated as CASSAGLVETQYF.

The V gene is TRBV10-3, the J gene TRBJ1-1; D is perhaps TRBD1 (5 bases). Germline lookup yields CDR1 ENHRY and CDR2 SYGVKD. The CDR3 has 15 residues. V lost 3 bases to trimming and J lost 1 base, with 12 bases between them. CDR3 amino acids: CAISEGASGNTEAFF. The CDR3 DNA reads TGTGCCATCAGTGAAGGGGCCAGTGGGAACACTGAAGCTTTCTTT.

The V call is TRBV13, the J call TRBJ1-1; D may be TRBD1 (5 bases). The CDR3 runs to 15 residues. Trimming stripped 6 bases from V and 2 bases from J, with 16 bases between. Germline V CDR1 and CDR2: PRHDT, FYEKMQ (reference sequence). The CDR3 nucleotides are TGTGCCAGCAGTCTCTCGGGGGAGGAAAACACTGAAGCTTTCTTT. It encodes CASSLSGEENTEAFF.

This chain connects TRBV5-1 to TRBJ1-1, with unresolved D. The germline V gene has CDR1 SGHRS and CDR2 YFSETQ. The CDR3 spans 17 residues. V was pared by 0 bases and J by 0 bases, with 15 bases between. The CDR3 nucleotides are TGCGCCAGCAGCTTGGGGTTTAACAGAGCCATGAACACTGAAGCTTTCTTT. Translated, it gives CASSLGFNRAMNTEAFF.

This chain connects TRBV5-1 to TRBJ2-1; TRBD2 aligns across 8 bases. In germline, CDR1 is SGHRS, CDR2 YFSETQ. The CDR3 extends over 14 amino acids. The ends lost 3 bases at V and 6 bases at J; junction bases unmatched: 5. CDR3 region: CASSSAGEANEQFF. The CDR3 DNA sequence: TGCGCCAGCAGCTCAGCGGGAGAGGCCAATGAGCAGTTCTTC.

V is TRBV25-1 and J is TRBJ2-1, with 13 bases identical to TRBD2. The germline gives CDR1 MGHDK, CDR2 SYGVNS. The CDR3 loop spans 15 amino acids. The V gene end was trimmed by 4 bases and the J gene end by 8 bases; junction bases not matched to a gene: 5. The CDR3 is CASSGGLAGAYEQFF. In nucleotides, the CDR3 is TGTGCCAGCAGTGGTGGACTAGCGGGAGCGTATGAGCAGTTCTTC.

The rearrangement joins TRBV5-5 to TRBJ1-5; 8 nucleotides align to TRBD1. Germline CDR1 SGHKS, CDR2 YYEKEE (reference sequence). V dropped 4 bases and J dropped 4; count of bases not matched to a gene: 7. The CDR3 extends over 15 amino acids. Here the CDR3 DNA reads TGTGCCAGCAGCAGGACGGACAGGGCTAATCAGCCCCAGCATTTT. It translates to CASSRTDRANQPQHF.

This chain uses TRBV6-6 with TRBJ1-6; TRBD1 is a possible D gene (6 bases). Germline-derived CDR1 and CDR2 are MNHNY and SVGAGI (reference sequence). This CDR3 comprises 13 residues. V lost 7 bases and J 12 bases, leaving 16 bases between the germline ends. DNA of the CDR3: TGTGCCAGCACGTACAGGGCCTCAGAACCCCTCCACTTT. Its protein product is CASTYRASEPLHF.

The sample holds one count of this clone. CDR3 in DNA: TGTGCCAGCAGCTTTTGGGGCGGGAGCCCTTACAATGAGCAGTTCTTC. It yields the protein CASSFWGGSPYNEQFF. This sequence joins TRBV7-3 and TRBJ2-1, with TRBD2 identical over 7 bases. The V gene end was trimmed by 3 bases and the J gene end by 4 bases; junction bases not matched to a gene: 9. Germline-derived CDR1 and CDR2 are SGHTA and FQGTGA. There are 16 residues in the CDR3.